The next 18 T cell receptor beta chains were all read from a single sample in a study of blood T cell repertoires in COVID-19. Here immunoSEQ multiplex PCR was the method, and the copy in TCRdb shows in-frame clones only, minus some. The sample shows fewer than 350,000 clones, around 90% of them seen only once. Input material: PBMCs or T cells enriched from blood (not recorded which). The receptors come from a woman aged 18-29 years with acute COVID-19.

The chain joins TRBV6-5 to TRBJ1-1, with TRBD1 matching over 8 bases. The CDR3 loop spans 13 amino acids. The junction had 5 bases not matched to a gene; V was cut back by 7 bases and J by 4 bases. Germline CDR1 reads MNHEY; CDR2 reads SVGAGI. This CDR3 is CASILTGVTEAFF. Written as DNA, the CDR3 is TGTGCCAGCATTCTGACAGGGGTCACTGAAGCTTTCTTT.

The genes are TRBV4-2 and TRBJ2-2, with a tentative D call TRBD2 (6 bases). Trimming cost V 1 base and J 2 bases, with 11 bases left between them. This CDR3 is built from 16 residues. Germline assignment: CDR1 LGHNA and CDR2 YNFKEQ. Here the CDR3 DNA reads TGTGCCAGCAGCCAAGCCGGGACTTCAAACACCGGGGAGCTGTTTTTT. Its translation: CASSQAGTSNTGELFF.

The chain carries TRBV7-9 and TRBJ2-1, with a tentative D call TRBD2 (5 bases). V lost 1 base, J lost 1 base, and 11 bases lay in between. The CDR3 totals 16 residues. Germline V gene lookup returns CDR1 SEHNR and CDR2 FQNEAQ (reference sequence). The CDR3 loop is CASSLGGRGSYNEQFF. CDR3 coding DNA: TGTGCCAGCAGCTTAGGAGGGAGAGGGTCCTACAATGAGCAGTTCTTC.

V gene TRBV24-1 combines with J gene TRBJ1-1; D unresolved. The CDR3 has 15 residues. In germline, CDR1 is KGHDR, CDR2 SFDVKD. V was pared by 9 bases and J by 1 base, with 17 bases between. The CDR3 region has the DNA TGTGCCACCTCCGGGTCCACCCCTTCGAACACTGAAGCTTTCTTT. Translated: CATSGSTPSNTEAFF.

This chain uses TRBV30 with TRBJ1-3; D uncertain. CDR1 is GTSNPN, CDR2 SVGIG, per germline (reference sequence). The CDR3 loop spans 16 amino acids. Trimming stripped 0 bases from V and 0 bases from J, with 12 bases between. The CDR3 sequence: CAWSVGHRISGNTIYF. Written as DNA, the CDR3 is TGTGCCTGGAGTGTAGGTCACAGAATCTCTGGAAACACCATATATTTT.

The V gene is TRBV4-1, the J gene TRBJ2-3; 10 bases match TRBD2. After removal of 1 base from V and 10 bases from J, the junction contained 8 bases not matched to a gene. The V gene's germline CDR1 is MGHRA and CDR2 YSYEKL. This CDR3 has 15 residues. This CDR3 reads CASSQVGLAGAPQYF. The CDR3 DNA is TGCGCCAGCAGCCAAGTCGGGCTAGCGGGAGCTCCGCAGTATTTT.

The chain combines TRBV29-1 with TRBJ1-4; D remains unclear. CDR1 SQVTM and CDR2 ANQGSEA come from the germline V gene. The CDR3 is made up of 11 amino acids. V lost 1 base, J lost 14 bases, and 11 bases lay in between. CDR3 residues: CSVEAGRRLFF. The CDR3 DNA is TGCAGCGTTGAAGCCGGACGGAGGCTGTTTTTT.

V is TRBV27 and J is TRBJ2-7, with D possibly TRBD1 on 6 matching bases. V dropped 6 bases and J dropped 1 base, with 16 bases sitting between them. The CDR3 runs to 15 residues. CDR1 and CDR2 (germline): MNHEY, SMNVEV (reference sequence). CDR3 loop: CASRSLGQPSYEQYF. The CDR3 DNA reads TGTGCCAGCAGATCCCTGGGACAACCATCCTACGAGCAGTACTTC.

The chain couples TRBV12-5 to TRBJ1-4, with 7 bases fitting TRBD1. Per germline, CDR1 LGHNT and CDR2 FRNRAP. The ends lost 5 bases at V and 8 bases at J; junction bases unmatched: 17. The CDR3 has 17 amino acids. The CDR3 loop is CASGRAAKGASGEKLFF. DNA for the CDR3: TGTGCTAGTGGTCGGGCCGCAAAGGGGGCTTCAGGAGAAAAACTGTTTTTT.

This rearrangement joins TRBV27 to TRBJ2-3; D unclear. V lost 1 base and J lost 2, with 7 bases in between. The CDR3 has 14 residues. Germline CDR1 reads MNHEY; CDR2 reads SMNVEV (reference sequence). The CDR3 loop reads CASSLWAATDTQYF. In DNA, the CDR3 is TGTGCCAGCAGTTTATGGGCAGCCACAGATACGCAGTATTTT.

The V and J genes are TRBV7-2 and TRBJ2-2, with D perhaps matching TRBD1 (6 bases). From germline, CDR1 is SGHTA and CDR2 FQGNSA. CDR3 length: 12 residues. V was pared by 2 bases and J by 15 bases, with 13 bases between. CDR3 amino acids: CASSLITGLLFF. Here the CDR3 DNA reads TGTGCCAGCAGCTTAATCACAGGGTTGTTGTTTTTT. Full variable domain (missing parts from reference TRBV7-2 and TRBJ2-2): GAGVSQSPSNKVTEKGKDVELRCDPISGHTALYWYRQSLGQGLEFLIYFQGNSAPDKSGLPSDRFSAERTGGSVSTLTIQRTQQEDSAVYLCASSLITGLLFFGEGSRLTVL.

The V gene is TRBV7-9, the J gene TRBJ2-3; TRBD2 agrees at 10 bases. Germline V lookup: CDR1 SEHNR, CDR2 FQNEAQ (reference sequence). This CDR3 region has 15 residues. Trimming removed 0 bases from V and 11 bases from J; junction bases left unmatched: 8. The CDR3, as DNA: TGTGCCAGCAGCTTAGCTAGCGGGAGGACTCATAGGCAGTATTTT. Translating it yields CASSLASGRTHRQYF.

The V gene is TRBV29-1, the J gene TRBJ1-2; D gene ambiguous. This CDR3 has 12 residues. V shed 1 base and J shed 2 bases, with 5 bases lying between them. CDR1 is SQVTM, CDR2 ANQGSEA, per germline. The CDR3 coding sequence is TGCAGCGTTGAAGGACTGAACTATGGCTACACCTTC. Protein sequence: CSVEGLNYGYTF.

The V call is TRBV28, the J call TRBJ2-5; D remains ambiguous. The CDR3 spans 15 residues. Germline V gene lookup returns CDR1 MDHEN and CDR2 SYDVKM. V was clipped by 2 bases and J by 1 base, with 11 bases between them. This CDR3 reads CASSLPTASQETQYF. CDR3 bases: TGTGCCAGCAGTTTACCCACAGCCAGCCAAGAGACCCAGTACTTC.

The chain joins TRBV4-3 to TRBJ2-1; 9 bases match TRBD2. The CDR3 consists of 15 residues. Germline CDR1 LGHNA, CDR2 YSLEER. Trimming cost V 1 base and J 5 bases; bases outside gene matches: 3. The CDR3 sequence: CASSQGSGRDNEQFF. CDR3 coding DNA: TGCGCCAGCAGCCAAGGTAGCGGGAGAGACAATGAGCAGTTCTTC.

The genes are TRBV5-1 and TRBJ1-4; D ambiguous. There are 13 residues in the CDR3. The V and J ends lost 5 bases and 0 bases respectively, with 5 bases between them. The V gene's germline CDR1 is SGHRS and CDR2 YFSETQ. CDR3 in DNA: TGCGCCAGCAGAACAGCAACTAATGAAAAACTGTTTTTT. This gives the protein CASRTATNEKLFF.

The rearrangement joins TRBV21-1 to TRBJ2-1; the table's D gene call, TRBD1, was not cross checked with the DNA. TRBV21-1 is a listed pseudogene. The length of the CDR3 is 17 residues. The chain's CDR3 is CASSNQQGTNSYNEQFF. The CDR3 DNA is TGTGCCAGCAGCAACCAACAGGGAACAAATTCCTACAATGAGCAGTTCTTC.

The rearrangement joins TRBV27 to TRBJ1-6; D remains unclear. CDR3 size: 16 residues. In germline, CDR1 is MNHEY, CDR2 SMNVEV (reference sequence). V was cut by 5 bases and J by 0 bases, with 11 bases left in between. DNA of the CDR3: TGTGCCAGCAGTGGACTTGGGAGCTCCTATAATTCACCCCTCCACTTT. Amino acid sequence: CASSGLGSSYNSPLHF.